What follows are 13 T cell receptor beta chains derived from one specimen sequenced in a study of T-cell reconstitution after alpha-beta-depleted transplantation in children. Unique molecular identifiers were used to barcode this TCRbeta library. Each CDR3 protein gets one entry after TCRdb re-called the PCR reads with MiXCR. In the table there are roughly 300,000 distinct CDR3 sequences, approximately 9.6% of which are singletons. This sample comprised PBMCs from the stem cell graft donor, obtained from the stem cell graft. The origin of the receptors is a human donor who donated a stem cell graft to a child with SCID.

CDR3 sequence: CASRPTGGEQYF. CDR3 coding DNA: TGTGCCAGCAGACCAACAGGGGGCGAGCAGTACTTC. V gene TRBV12-3 or TRBV12-4 combines with J gene TRBJ2-7; TRBD1 agrees at 8 bases. This CDR3 contains 12 residues. V lost 6 bases, J lost 6 bases, and 4 bases stayed unmatched.

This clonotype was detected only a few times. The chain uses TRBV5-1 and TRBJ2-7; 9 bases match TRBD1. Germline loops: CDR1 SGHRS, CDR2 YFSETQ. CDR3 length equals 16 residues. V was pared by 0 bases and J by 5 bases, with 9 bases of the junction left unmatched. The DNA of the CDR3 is TGCGCCAGCAGCTTGGCCCCCGGGACAGGGACGGACGAGCAGTACTTC. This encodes CASSLAPGTGTDEQYF.

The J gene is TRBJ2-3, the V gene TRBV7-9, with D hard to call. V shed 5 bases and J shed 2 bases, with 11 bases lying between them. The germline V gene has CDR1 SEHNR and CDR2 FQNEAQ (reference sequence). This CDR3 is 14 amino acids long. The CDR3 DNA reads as TGTGCCAGCAGCCACGCACCAAACACAGATACGCAGTATTTT. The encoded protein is CASSHAPNTDTQYF.

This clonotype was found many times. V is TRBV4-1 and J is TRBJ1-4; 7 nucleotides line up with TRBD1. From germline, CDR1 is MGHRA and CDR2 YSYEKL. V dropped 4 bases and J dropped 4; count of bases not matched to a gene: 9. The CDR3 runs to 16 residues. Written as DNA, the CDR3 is TGCGCCAGCAGCCGACCCCCGGGACAGAGTAATGAAAAACTGTTTTTT. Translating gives CASSRPPGQSNEKLFF.

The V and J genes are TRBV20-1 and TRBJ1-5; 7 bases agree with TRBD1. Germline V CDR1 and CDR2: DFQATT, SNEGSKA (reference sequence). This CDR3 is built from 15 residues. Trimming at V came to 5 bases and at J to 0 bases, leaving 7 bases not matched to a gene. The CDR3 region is CSALRGRNSNQPQHF. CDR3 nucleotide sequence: TGCAGTGCTCTAAGGGGGCGAAATAGCAATCAGCCCCAGCATTTT.

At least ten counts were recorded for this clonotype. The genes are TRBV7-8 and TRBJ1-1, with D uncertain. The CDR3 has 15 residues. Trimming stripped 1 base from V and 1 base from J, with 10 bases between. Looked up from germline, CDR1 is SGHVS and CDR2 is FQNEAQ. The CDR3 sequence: CASSLDPGWNTEAFF. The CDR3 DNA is TGTGCCAGCAGCTTAGATCCGGGCTGGAACACTGAAGCTTTCTTT.

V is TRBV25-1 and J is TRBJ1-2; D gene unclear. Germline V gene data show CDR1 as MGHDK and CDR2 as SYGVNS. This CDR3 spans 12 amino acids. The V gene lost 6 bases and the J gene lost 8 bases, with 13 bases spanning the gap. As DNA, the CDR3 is TGTGCCAGCAGACCAGGTTTGGGGGGCTACACCTTC. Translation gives CASRPGLGGYTF.

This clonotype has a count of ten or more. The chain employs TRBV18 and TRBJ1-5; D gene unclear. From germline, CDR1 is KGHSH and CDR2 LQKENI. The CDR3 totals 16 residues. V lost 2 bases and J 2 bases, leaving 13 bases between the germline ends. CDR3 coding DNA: TGTGCCAGCTCACCAGACGTACCCATGGGCAATCAGCCCCAGCATTTT. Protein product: CASSPDVPMGNQPQHF.

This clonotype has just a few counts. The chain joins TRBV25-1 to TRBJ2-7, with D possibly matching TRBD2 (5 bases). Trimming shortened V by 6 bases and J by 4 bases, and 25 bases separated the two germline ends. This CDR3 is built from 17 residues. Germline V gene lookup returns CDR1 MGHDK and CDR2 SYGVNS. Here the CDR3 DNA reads TGTGCCAGCAGCCGCCGATACCTCGGGGTGACTCCATACGAGCAGTACTTC. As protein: CASSRRYLGVTPYEQYF.

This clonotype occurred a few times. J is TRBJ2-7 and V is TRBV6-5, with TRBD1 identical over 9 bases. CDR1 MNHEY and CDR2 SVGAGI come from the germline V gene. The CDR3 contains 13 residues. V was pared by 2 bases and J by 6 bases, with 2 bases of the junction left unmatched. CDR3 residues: CASSYRDRAEQYF. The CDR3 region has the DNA TGTGCCAGCAGTTACCGGGACAGGGCCGAGCAGTACTTC.

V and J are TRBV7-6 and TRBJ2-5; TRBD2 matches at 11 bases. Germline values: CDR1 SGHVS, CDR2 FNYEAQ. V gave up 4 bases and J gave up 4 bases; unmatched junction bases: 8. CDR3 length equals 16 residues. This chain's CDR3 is CASSSRLAGGRETQYF. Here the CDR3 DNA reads TGTGCCAGCAGCTCCCGTTTAGCGGGAGGGAGAGAGACCCAGTACTTC.

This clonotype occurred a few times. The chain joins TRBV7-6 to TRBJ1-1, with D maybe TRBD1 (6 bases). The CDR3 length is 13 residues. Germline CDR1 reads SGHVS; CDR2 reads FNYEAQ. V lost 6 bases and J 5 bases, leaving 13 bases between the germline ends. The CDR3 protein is CASRDSMGTEAFF. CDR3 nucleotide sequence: TGTGCCAGCAGGGACAGTATGGGAACTGAAGCTTTCTTT.

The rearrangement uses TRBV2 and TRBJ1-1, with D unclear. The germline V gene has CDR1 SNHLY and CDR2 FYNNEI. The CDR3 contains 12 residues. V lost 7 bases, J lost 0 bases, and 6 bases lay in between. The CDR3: CASIRVNTEAFF. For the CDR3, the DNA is TGTGCCAGCATCCGGGTGAACACTGAAGCTTTCTTT.